Listed below are T cell receptor beta chains from one sample, sequenced in a study of T cell responses to AZD1222 COVID-19 vaccine. TCRdb keeps only in-frame clones here, not all; method: immunoSEQ multiplex PCR. The data contain more than 95,000 clones, 82% of them singletons. The material was peripheral blood, obtained on day 0 of AZD1222 vaccination. The receptors come from an adult in good health. The CDR3 runs from the conserved cysteine through the conserved F or W. A D gene is named only where the DNA matches it firmly. Not all rows give a size; the values are once, few, many and, for expanded clones, a class.

d_call	v_call	clone_size	j_call	cdr3_aa	cdr3_nt
-	TRBV7-7	-	TRBJ2-7	CASSLGDSYEQYF	TGTGCCAGCAGCTTGGGGGACTCCTACGAGCAGTACTTC
-	TRBV7-2	-	TRBJ2-1	CASSSTSYNEQFF	TGTGCCAGCAGCTCCACTTCTTACAATGAGCAGTTCTTC
-	TRBV18	-	TRBJ1-2	CASSEDSNYGYTF	TGTGCCAGCTCAGAGGACAGTAACTATGGCTACACCTTC
-	TRBV7-9	-	TRBJ1-1	CASSSLQENTEAFF	TGTGCCAGCAGCTCTCTACAGGAGAACACTGAAGCTTTCTTT
TRBD1	TRBV4-1	-	TRBJ2-7	CASRPEDRGSYEQYF	TGCGCCAGCAGACCGGAGGACAGGGGGTCCTACGAGCAGTACTTC
TRBD2	TRBV4-3	-	TRBJ2-1	CASSRTGTSLRGEQFF	TGCGCCAGCAGCCGAACCGGGACTAGTCTCCGGGGTGAGCAGTTCTTC
-	TRBV9	-	TRBJ1-2	CASSGGGYGYTF	TGTGCCAGCAGCGGAGGGGGCTATGGCTACACCTTC
-	TRBV5-6	-	TRBJ2-7	CASSPVTSSGSYEQYF	TGTGCCAGCAGCCCTGTCACATCAAGTGGATCCTACGAGCAGTACTTC
TRBD1	TRBV11-2	once	TRBJ2-2	CASSLDRDRNTGELFF	TGTGCCAGCAGCTTGGATAGGGACAGAAACACCGGGGAGCTGTTTTTT
-	TRBV19	few	TRBJ1-5	CASSILSQPQHF	TGTGCCAGTAGTATTCTAAGTCAGCCCCAGCATTTT
-	TRBV18	-	TRBJ1-1	CASSPLDINTEAFF	TGTGCCAGCTCACCATTGGACATTAACACTGAAGCTTTCTTT
-	TRBV6-5	-	TRBJ1-4	CASRRTEALTEKLFF	TGTGCCAGCAGGCGTACGGAGGCTCTCACTGAAAAACTGTTTTTT
TRBD1	TRBV19	-	TRBJ2-4	CASSEDREVKNIQYF	TGTGCCAGTAGTGAGGACAGGGAGGTCAAAAACATTCAGTACTTC
-	TRBV18	-	TRBJ1-4	CASSPRRRQNEKLFF	TGTGCCAGCTCACCACGTCGCAGACAAAATGAAAAACTGTTTTTT
-	TRBV4-1	-	TRBJ2-7	CASSQEGSGAYYEQYF	TGCGCCAGCAGCCAAGAGGGGTCCGGGGCTTACTACGAGCAGTACTTC
-	TRBV7-2	-	TRBJ2-3	CASSLVALGGQQYF	TGTGCCAGCAGCTTAGTAGCGTTAGGGGGTCAGCAGTATTTT
TRBD1	TRBV6-2/TRBV6-3	-	TRBJ1-6	CASSYRTGQVNSPLHF	TGTGCCAGCAGTTACCGGACGGGACAGGTCAATTCACCCCTCCACTTT
-	TRBV28	-	TRBJ1-2	CASSRYPGYTF	TGTGCCAGCAGTCGCTACCCAGGCTACACCTTC
TRBD1	TRBV5-4	-	TRBJ1-1	CASRPGQGANTEAFF	TGTGCCAGCAGGCCGGGACAGGGGGCGAACACTGAAGCTTTCTTT
TRBD1	TRBV5-1	-	TRBJ1-6	CASSEDRAGLALHF	TGCGCCAGCTCTGAGGACAGGGCGGGGTTAGCCCTCCACTTT
-	TRBV7-2	few	TRBJ2-3	CASSRLMTARDTQYF	TGTGCCAGCAGCCGGCTGATGACAGCCAGAGATACGCAGTATTTT
TRBD1	TRBV11-2	-	TRBJ1-1	CASIDAGGGKSTEAFF	TGTGCCAGCATCGACGCAGGGGGGGGGAAGAGCACTGAAGCTTTCTTT
-	TRBV9	-	TRBJ1-1	CASSVDLGVTEAFF	TGTGCCAGCAGCGTAGATCTAGGGGTAACTGAAGCTTTCTTT
TRBD2	TRBV5-1	-	TRBJ2-5	CASSPQLAGRETQYF	TGCGCCAGCAGCCCCCAACTAGCGGGGCGAGAGACCCAGTACTTC